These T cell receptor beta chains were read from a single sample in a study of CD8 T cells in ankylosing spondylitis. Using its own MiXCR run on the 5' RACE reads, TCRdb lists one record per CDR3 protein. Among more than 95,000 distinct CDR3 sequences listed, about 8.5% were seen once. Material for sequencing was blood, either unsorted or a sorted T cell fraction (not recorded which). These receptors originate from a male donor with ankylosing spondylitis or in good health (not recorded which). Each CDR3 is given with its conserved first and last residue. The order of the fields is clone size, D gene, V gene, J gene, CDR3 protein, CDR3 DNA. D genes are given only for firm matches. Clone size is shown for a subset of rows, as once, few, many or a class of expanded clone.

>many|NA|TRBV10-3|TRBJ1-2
CAISLPSGVAGGYTF
TGTGCCATCAGCCTGCCTTCGGGGGTAGCGGGCGGCTACACCTTC
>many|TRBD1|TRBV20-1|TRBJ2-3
CSARDSDRGFYTDTQYF
TGCAGTGCTAGAGATTCTGACAGGGGGTTTTATACGGATACGCAGTATTTT
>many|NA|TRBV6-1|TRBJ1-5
CASSSREDQPQHF
TGTGCCAGCAGCTCTAGAGAGGATCAGCCCCAGCATTTT
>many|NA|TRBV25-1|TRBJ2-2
CASSEYASTGELFF
TGTGCCAGCAGTGAATACGCTAGCACCGGGGAGCTGTTTTTT
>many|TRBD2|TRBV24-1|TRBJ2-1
CATSDSRLAGGYEQFF
TGTGCCACCAGTGACTCCAGACTAGCGGGAGGGTATGAGCAGTTCTTC
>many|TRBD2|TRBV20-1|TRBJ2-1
CSARSLAGLNEQFF
TGCAGTGCTAGGTCGCTAGCGGGGTTAAATGAGCAGTTCTTC
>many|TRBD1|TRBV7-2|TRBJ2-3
CASSLAGQTDTQYF
TGTGCCAGCAGCTTAGCGGGACAGACAGATACGCAGTATTTT
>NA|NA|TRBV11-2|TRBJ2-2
CASSLDRLDGELFF
TGTGCCAGCAGCTTAGATCGGCTAGACGGGGAGCTGTTTTTT
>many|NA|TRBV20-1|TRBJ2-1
CSAGEGHEQFF
TGCAGTGCGGGAGAGGGACACGAGCAGTTCTTC
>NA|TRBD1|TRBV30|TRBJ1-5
CAWSVGTVNQPQHF
TGTGCCTGGAGTGTTGGGACAGTCAATCAGCCCCAGCATTTT
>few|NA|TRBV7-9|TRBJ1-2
CAFYTNLYGYTF
TGTGCCTTCTATACGAATCTCTATGGCTACACCTTC
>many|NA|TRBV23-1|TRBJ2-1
CASSLICPRGPLNNEQFF
TGCGCCAGCAGTCTAATCTGCCCCAGGGGCCCCTTAAACAATGAGCAGTTCTTC
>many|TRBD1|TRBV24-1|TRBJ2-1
CATSDPGTGYNEQFF
TGTGCCACCAGTGATCCCGGGACAGGGTACAATGAGCAGTTCTTC
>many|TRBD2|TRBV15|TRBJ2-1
CATSRVSGTNEQFF
TGTGCCACCAGCAGAGTTAGCGGGACCAATGAGCAGTTCTTC
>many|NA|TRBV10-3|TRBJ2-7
CAISVDRRRQYF
TGTGCCATCAGTGTCGACCGCAGGAGGCAGTACTTC
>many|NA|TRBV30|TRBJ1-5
CAWSGGGPWGNQPQHF
TGTGCCTGGTCCGGGGGAGGGCCCTGGGGCAATCAGCCCCAGCATTTT
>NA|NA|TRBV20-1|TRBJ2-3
CSANQGSDTQYF
TGCAGTGCGAATCAGGGGTCAGATACGCAGTATTTT
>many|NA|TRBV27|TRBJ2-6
CASGRDSGANVLTF
TGTGCCAGTGGGCGGGACTCTGGGGCCAACGTCCTGACTTTC
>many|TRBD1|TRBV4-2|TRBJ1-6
CASSQPGQTNSPLHF
TGTGCCAGCAGCCAACCGGGACAGACAAATTCACCCCTCCACTTT
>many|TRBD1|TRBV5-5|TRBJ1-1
CASTLRTGRLTEAFF
TGTGCCAGCACCCTAAGGACAGGGAGACTCACTGAAGCTTTCTTT
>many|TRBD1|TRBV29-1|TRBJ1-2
CSVDRDREGGYTF
TGCAGCGTCGACCGGGACAGGGAGGGTGGCTACACCTTC
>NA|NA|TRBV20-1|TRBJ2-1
CSFRGQATGYNEQFF
TGCAGCTTTAGGGGCCAGGCCACGGGCTACAATGAGCAGTTCTTC
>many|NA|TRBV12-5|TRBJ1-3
CASGPRGGFSGNTIYF
TGTGCTAGTGGTCCACGGGGGGGCTTCTCTGGAAACACCATATATTTT
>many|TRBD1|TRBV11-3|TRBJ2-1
CASSLRDRGDNEQFF
TGTGCCAGCAGCTTACGGGACAGGGGGGACAATGAGCAGTTCTTC
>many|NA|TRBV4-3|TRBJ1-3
CASSQDRWNTIYF
TGCGCCAGCAGCCAAGACAGATGGAACACCATATATTTT
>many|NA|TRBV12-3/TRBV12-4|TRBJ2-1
CASNQGYEQFF
TGTGCCAGCAATCAGGGCTATGAGCAGTTCTTC
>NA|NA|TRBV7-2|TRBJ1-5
CASSPIGSNQPQHF
TGTGCCAGCAGCCCTATTGGTAGCAATCAGCCCCAGCATTTT
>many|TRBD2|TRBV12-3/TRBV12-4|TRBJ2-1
CASRLNPAGLAANEQFF
TGTGCCAGCAGGCTAAACCCCGCGGGACTAGCGGCCAATGAGCAGTTCTTC
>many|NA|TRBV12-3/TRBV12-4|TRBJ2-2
CASSLSANTGELFF
TGTGCCAGCAGTCTTAGCGCGAACACCGGGGAGCTGTTTTTT
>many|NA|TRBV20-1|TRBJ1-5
CSARVPGNQPQHF
TGCAGTGCTAGAGTCCCCGGGAATCAGCCCCAGCATTTT
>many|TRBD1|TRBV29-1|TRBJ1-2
CSVEIAGQAYGYTF
TGCAGCGTTGAAATTGCCGGACAGGCCTATGGCTACACCTTC
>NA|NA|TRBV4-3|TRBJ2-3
CASSKDPRGVSTDTQYF
TGCGCCAGCAGCAAAGATCCCCGCGGGGTTAGCACAGATACGCAGTATTTT
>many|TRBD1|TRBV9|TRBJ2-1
CASSAIRTGKGYDEQFF
TGTGCCAGCAGCGCAATCCGGACAGGGAAAGGGTACGATGAGCAGTTCTTC
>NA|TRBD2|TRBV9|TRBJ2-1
CASSETSGDYNEQFF
TGTGCCAGCAGCGAGACTAGCGGTGACTACAATGAGCAGTTCTTC
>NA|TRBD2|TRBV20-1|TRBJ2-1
CSARVLAGARTYNEQFF
TGCAGTGCTAGAGTTCTAGCGGGGGCCCGGACCTACAATGAGCAGTTCTTC
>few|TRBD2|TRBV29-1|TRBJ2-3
CSVEETLAGATDTQYF
TGCAGCGTTGAAGAGACACTAGCGGGGGCCACAGATACGCAGTATTTT
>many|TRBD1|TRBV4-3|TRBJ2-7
CASSLGQGASYEQYF
TGCGCCAGCAGCCTGGGACAGGGCGCGTCCTACGAGCAGTACTTC
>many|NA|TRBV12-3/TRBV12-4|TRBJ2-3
CASSLLVGGTDTQYF
TGTGCCAGCAGTTTATTGGTCGGTGGCACAGATACGCAGTATTTT
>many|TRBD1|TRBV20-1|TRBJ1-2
CSARGTGGDGYTF
TGCAGTGCTAGAGGGACAGGGGGCGATGGCTACACCTTC
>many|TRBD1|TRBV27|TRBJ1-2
CASSGDRGRGYGYTF
TGTGCCAGCAGTGGCGACAGGGGGCGAGGCTATGGCTACACCTTC
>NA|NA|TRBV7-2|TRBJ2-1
CASSLVADNEQFF
TGTGCCAGCAGCTTGGTAGCGGACAATGAGCAGTTCTTC
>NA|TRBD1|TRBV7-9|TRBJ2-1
CASSLGFRQGANEQFF
TGTGCCAGCAGCTTAGGTTTTCGGCAGGGGGCCAATGAGCAGTTCTTC
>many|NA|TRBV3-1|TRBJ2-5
CASSRRTSYTLETQYF
TGTGCCAGCAGCCGAAGGACTTCGTATACCCTAGAGACCCAGTACTTC
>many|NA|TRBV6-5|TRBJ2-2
CASSYMTENTGELFF
TGTGCCAGCAGTTACATGACCGAGAACACCGGGGAGCTGTTTTTT
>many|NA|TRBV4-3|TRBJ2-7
CASSREIGAPYEQYF
TGCGCCAGCAGCCGCGAAATTGGGGCCCCCTACGAGCAGTACTTC
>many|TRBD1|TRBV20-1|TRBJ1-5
CSAGRRTGFTQPQHF
TGCAGTGCGGGAAGGAGGACAGGGTTCACTCAGCCCCAGCATTTT
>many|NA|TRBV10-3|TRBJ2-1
CAISEPNEQFF
TGTGCCATCAGTGAGCCCAATGAGCAGTTCTTC
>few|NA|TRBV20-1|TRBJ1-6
CSARETFNSPLHF
TGCAGTGCTAGAGAGACTTTTAATTCACCCCTCCACTTT